This TCR beta chain was obtained from a study of shared clonotypes between healthy human individuals. All the donors were Caucasian adults who lived in Nashville, Tennessee. Data came from immunoSEQ multiplex PCR; TCRdb stores just in-frame clones and leaves some out. The sample lists 2,100,000 or so clones; approximately 96% were seen once. The TCR was taken from a man between 18 and 35 years old in good health. What was sequenced was naive CD4+ T cells sorted from blood. Documented subset: CD45RA+ positively selected.

The CDR3 loop reads CASSEGGFSEAFF. DNA of the CDR3: TGTGCCAGCAGTGAAGGAGGATTTAGTGAAGCTTTCTTT. The rearrangement joins TRBV2 to TRBJ1-1; D is unresolved. The CDR3 covers 13 residues. The germline gives CDR1 SNHLY, CDR2 FYNNEI. Deletions cut 1 base from V and 7 bases from J, with 10 bases between.